The 25 T cell receptor beta chains reported below all come from one sample, sequenced in a study of blood T cell repertoires in COVID-19. Method: immunoSEQ multiplex PCR; TCRdb's copy keeps in-frame clones and lacks some. The data contain 110,000 or so clones, about 88% of them seen just once; the ten biggest clones take up 8.4%. The sample was peripheral blood. These receptors all come from a woman between 65 and 79 years old who had recovered from COVID-19.

This clone was recorded only once. The genes are TRBV5-1 and TRBJ2-1; TRBD2 agrees at 12 bases. V gave up 2 bases and J gave up 8 bases; unmatched junction bases: 8. CDR1 is SGHRS and CDR2 is YFSETQ in the germline V gene. The CDR3 consists of 16 residues. The CDR3 DNA follows: TGCGCCAGCAGCTTCGGCCGACTAGCGGGAGTTGATGAGCAGTTCTTC. This translates into CASSFGRLAGVDEQFF.

This clone was counted a few times. Here the CDR3 reads CASGWEGTGELFF. Written as DNA, the CDR3 is TGTGCCAGCGGGTGGGAGGGAACCGGGGAGCTGTTTTTT. The chain has TRBV2 and TRBJ2-2; 7 positions agree with TRBD2. The length of the CDR3 is 13 residues. Unmatched junction bases numbered 5, after V lost 8 bases and J lost 5 bases. Germline V CDR1 and CDR2: SNHLY, FYNNEI.

The rearrangement uses TRBV14 and TRBJ1-2; D gene uncertain. The V gene's germline CDR1 is SGHDN and CDR2 FVKESK. The CDR3 extends over 12 amino acids. Trimming left V 0 bases short and J 5 bases short, with 4 bases between. The CDR3 bases are TGTGCCAGCAGCCAAGATCTTTATGGCTACACCTTC. Its protein product is CASSQDLYGYTF.

The rearrangement joins TRBV24-1 to TRBJ2-6; D perhaps matches TRBD1 (5 bases). V lost 4 bases, J lost 4 bases, and 13 bases lay in between. This CDR3 comprises 16 residues. The V gene's germline CDR1 is KGHDR and CDR2 SFDVKD. CDR3 sequence reads: CATSDTGPRGANVLTF. In DNA, the CDR3 is TGTGCCACCAGTGACACAGGACCGAGGGGGGCCAACGTCCTGACTTTC.

This clone was recorded a few times. The rearrangement links TRBV5-4 to TRBJ2-3; 14 positions match TRBD2. Germline lookup yields CDR1 SGHNT and CDR2 YYREEE (reference sequence). This CDR3 has 16 residues. The V segment lost 4 bases and the J segment 3 bases; nucleotides outside the gene matches: 4. The DNA of the CDR3 is TGTGCCAGCAGCCCCCGACTAGCGGGAGGGACAGATACGCAGTATTTT. Protein sequence: CASSPRLAGGTDTQYF.

This sequence joins TRBV18 and TRBJ2-5, with TRBD1 as a possible D gene (5 bases). CDR1 and CDR2 from the germline V gene are KGHSH and LQKENI. The CDR3 extends over 13 amino acids. Trimming removed 3 bases from V and 3 bases from J, with 8 bases in between. The CDR3 DNA is TGTGCCAGCTCACCCCGACAGAAAGAGACCCAGTACTTC. The encoded protein is CASSPRQKETQYF.

This clone was seen once. V is TRBV4-1 and J is TRBJ1-1; 8 bases match TRBD1. CDR3 length equals 15 residues. CDR1 and CDR2 (germline): MGHRA, YSYEKL. The V segment lost 4 bases and the J segment 1 base; nucleotides outside the gene matches: 5. In DNA, the CDR3 is TGCGCCAGCAGCCTCAAAGACAGGGGGAACACTGAAGCTTTCTTT. This sequence encodes CASSLKDRGNTEAFF.

The chain has TRBV6-2 or TRBV6-3 and TRBJ2-7, with TRBD2 identical over 7 bases. Germline values: CDR1 MNHEY, CDR2 SVGEGT. The CDR3 is 14 amino acids. The V segment lost 5 bases and the J segment 0 bases; nucleotides outside the gene matches: 4. The CDR3 reads CASSPPSGSYEQYF. The DNA for the CDR3 is TGTGCCAGCAGTCCGCCTAGCGGCTCCTACGAGCAGTACTTC.

The chain combines TRBV18 with TRBJ1-2; 7 bases map to TRBD1. The CDR3 contains 13 residues. Per germline, CDR1 KGHSH and CDR2 LQKENI. J lost 7 bases, V lost 3 bases, and 5 bases had no gene match. This chain's CDR3 is CASSPNDRVGYTF. Here the CDR3 DNA reads TGTGCCAGCTCACCCAACGACAGGGTTGGCTACACCTTC.

The rearrangement uses TRBV3-1 (or the pseudogene TRBV3-2) and TRBJ2-1; the D gene is possibly TRBD2 (5 bases). The CDR3 is 14 residues long. Germline CDR1 is LGHDT and CDR2 is YNNKEL (reference sequence). With 1 base removed from V and 7 bases from J, the gap between germline ends came to 11 bases. The DNA for the CDR3 is TGTGCCAGCAGCCAAGTAGGTTGGAGGAATGAGCAGTTCTTC. Translation: CASSQVGWRNEQFF.

This chain uses TRBV5-1 with TRBJ2-7, with D perhaps matching TRBD2 (6 bases). V lost 3 bases and J 7 bases, leaving 17 bases between the germline ends. Germline CDR1 is SGHRS and CDR2 is YFSETQ. The CDR3 loop spans 14 amino acids. CDR3: CASSWETPEGEQYF. CDR3 nucleotide sequence: TGCGCCAGCAGCTGGGAGACACCGGAGGGAGAGCAGTACTTC.

This chain's CDR3 is CATSSHGPSYEQYF. The CDR3 region has the DNA TGTGCCACCAGCTCCCATGGGCCCTCCTACGAGCAGTACTTC. The rearrangement links TRBV15 to TRBJ2-7; D is ambiguous. With 5 bases removed from V and 0 bases from J, the gap between germline ends came to 11 bases. This CDR3 contains 14 residues. The germline gives CDR1 LNHNV, CDR2 YYDKDF (reference sequence).

The gene calls are TRBV11-2 and TRBJ1-5; the match to TRBD1 covers 7 bases. This CDR3 has 16 residues. CDR1 is SGHAT, CDR2 FQNNGV, per germline. V shed 1 base, J shed 8 bases, and the junction held 11 bases outside the gene matches. The CDR3 DNA sequence: TGTGCCAGCAGCTTAGGTCCGGACAGGACGAGAGAGCCCCAGCATTTT. Its translation is CASSLGPDRTREPQHF.

In this sample, this clone turned up once. This chain links TRBV5-1 with TRBJ2-7; the match to TRBD2 covers 11 bases. The CDR3 is made up of 15 amino acids. With 4 bases clipped from V and 7 bases from J, the junction kept 10 bases outside the gene matches. CDR1 and CDR2 (germline): SGHRS, YFSETQ. In nucleotides, the CDR3 is TGCGCCAGCAGCCCGACTAGCGGGAATCTTCGGGAGCAGTACTTC. Translated: CASSPTSGNLREQYF.

This sequence joins TRBV6-5 and TRBJ1-5; weak D call: TRBD1 (6 bases). The germline V gene has CDR1 MNHEY and CDR2 SVGAGI. V shed 10 bases and J shed 3 bases, with 13 bases lying between them. This CDR3 has 13 amino acids. This chain's CDR3 is CATTWGLNQPQHF. In DNA, the CDR3 is TGTGCCACCACATGGGGGCTCAATCAGCCCCAGCATTTT.

The chain couples TRBV27 to TRBJ1-4; maybe TRBD1 (6 bases). V shed 3 bases and J shed 12 bases, with 20 bases lying between them. The CDR3 has 15 residues. Germline assignment: CDR1 MNHEY and CDR2 SMNVEV (reference sequence). In nucleotides, the CDR3 is TGTGCCAGCAGTTTGACCGACAGGCCTGCTTCTGAACTGTTTTTT. It yields the protein CASSLTDRPASELFF. The whole variable domain, remainder taken from reference TRBV27 and TRBJ1-4, is EAQVTQNPRYLITVTGKKLTVTCSQNMNHEYMSWYRQDPGLGLRQIYYSMNVEVTDKGDVPEGYKVSRKEKRNFPLILESPSPNQTSLYFCASSLTDRPASELFFGSGTQLSVL.

The J gene is TRBJ2-1, the V gene TRBV7-9, with 7 bases lining up with TRBD2. Germline loops: CDR1 SEHNR, CDR2 FQNEAQ (reference sequence). CDR3 length equals 14 residues. Trimming removed 5 bases from V and 6 bases from J; junction bases left unmatched: 7. The CDR3 is CASSPRGGSNEQFF. CDR3 bases: TGTGCCAGCAGCCCCCGGGGAGGGTCCAATGAGCAGTTCTTC.

The gene calls are TRBV7-6 and TRBJ2-7; 10 nucleotides line up with TRBD1. Per the germline V gene, CDR1 is SGHVS and CDR2 is FNYEAQ. CDR3 length: 16 amino acids. The trim removed 5 bases at V and 1 base at J, leaving 8 bases unmatched. This CDR3 reads CASSLGDRGLSYEQYF. The CDR3 coding sequence is TGTGCCAGCAGCCTAGGGGACAGGGGACTATCCTACGAGCAGTACTTC.

The gene calls are TRBV28 and TRBJ2-7, with TRBD1 matching 9 bases. This CDR3 spans 14 amino acids. V lost 5 bases and J lost 3; bases outside the gene matches: 5. Germline loops: CDR1 MDHEN, CDR2 SYDVKM. The CDR3 coding sequence is TGTGCCAGCAGTCAACAGGGGGCGATCTACGAGCAGTACTTC. It codes for CASSQQGAIYEQYF.

The V and J genes are TRBV25-1 and TRBJ2-3; D gene ambiguous. Germline V gives CDR1 MGHDK, CDR2 SYGVNS. This CDR3 spans 11 amino acids. Trimming took off 5 bases at V and 10 bases at J, with 10 bases between the two ends. The CDR3 sequence: CASSYRISQYF. The CDR3 coding sequence is TGTGCCAGCAGTTATAGAATTTCGCAGTATTTT.

This rearrangement joins TRBV11-2 to TRBJ2-1; 12 positions match TRBD2. The CDR3 length is 18 residues. Germline CDR1 and CDR2: SGHAT and FQNNGV. With V trimmed by 5 bases and J by 4 bases, 12 bases remained unmatched. CDR3 coding DNA: TGTGCCAGCAGCCCATCCGGACTAGCGGGATACGGGTACAATGAGCAGTTCTTC. This codes for CASSPSGLAGYGYNEQFF.

The J gene is TRBJ2-7, the V gene TRBV28; D is unclear. CDR3 size: 15 residues. Germline loops: CDR1 MDHEN, CDR2 SYDVKM. Trimming pared 1 base from V and 1 base from J, leaving 11 bases between. The CDR3, as DNA: TGTGCCAGCAGTTTATTGGTAACAGCATCCTACGAGCAGTACTTC. It codes for CASSLLVTASYEQYF. Using reference TRBV28 and TRBJ2-7 for the parts outside the CDR3, the full variable domain is DVKVTQSSRYLVKRTGEKVFLECVQDMDHENMFWYRQDPGLGLRLIYFSYDVKMKEKGDIPEGYSVSREKKERFSLILESASTNQTSMYLCASSLLVTASYEQYFGPGTRLTVT.

This sequence joins TRBV7-2 and TRBJ2-2, with TRBD2 matching 9 bases. Per the germline V gene, CDR1 is SGHTA and CDR2 is FQGNSA. The J segment lost 4 bases and the V segment lost 4 bases, leaving 7 bases of the junction unmatched. The CDR3 contains 16 residues. The CDR3 is CASSSREGSSTGELFF. The CDR3 DNA is TGTGCCAGCAGCTCGCGGGAGGGAAGTAGCACCGGGGAGCTGTTTTTT.

V gene TRBV24-1 combines with J gene TRBJ2-7; D is perhaps TRBD1 (5 bases). The V and J ends lost 5 bases and 5 bases respectively, with 9 bases between them. Germline V lookup: CDR1 KGHDR, CDR2 SFDVKD. The CDR3 spans 12 residues. Here the CDR3 DNA reads TGTGCCACCAGTGTGAGGACACACGAGCAGTACTTC. This codes for CATSVRTHEQYF.

The genes are TRBV24-1 and TRBJ1-1; 7 bases agree with TRBD1. The CDR3 totals 14 residues. Looked up from germline, CDR1 is KGHDR and CDR2 is SFDVKD. V was pared by 3 bases and J by 9 bases, with 9 bases of the junction left unmatched. As DNA, the CDR3 is TGTGCCACCAGTGATAGCAGACAGGGTGGAAAAGCTTTCTTT. Protein sequence: CATSDSRQGGKAFF.